This TCR beta chain was found in a study of long-term antiretroviral therapy in people with HIV. Overall study context: The earliest samples came about a decade before the 2015 immediate-ART recommendation.

This clone was counted a few times. Antigen: not known. Survey level was the resolution at which the v3.0 immunoSEQ assay ran. This table comes from immunoSEQ multiplex PCR, and its TCRdb copy is limited to in-frame clones, with some not included. The profile shows around 20,000 clones, around 80% of them singletons. Study-wide findings and caveats: Once patients were on ART, diversity went higher but still fell short of transplant donor controls.

The starting material was unsorted PBMCs, obtained 0.2 years after starting antiretroviral therapy. This receptor was obtained from a woman aged 25 to 39 with HIV.

The CDR3 loop is CATSSGTHRNTEAFF. The CDR3 DNA follows: TGTGCCACCAGCAGCGGTACACACCGCAACACTGAAGCTTTCTTT. The chain employs TRBV15 and TRBJ1-1, with D unclear. V dropped 3 bases and J dropped 2 bases, with 13 bases sitting between them. CDR1 is LNHNV and CDR2 is YYDKDF in the germline V gene (reference sequence). The CDR3 length is 15 residues.